This T cell receptor beta chain was found in a study of CD8 T cells in Susac syndrome. The germline gives CDR1 LGHNT, CDR2 FRNRAP. The ends lost 2 bases at V and 9 bases at J; junction bases unmatched: 4. This CDR3 has 14 amino acids. With random hexamers, roughly 0.5 to 1 ug RNA was reverse transcribed. The TCR beta CDR3 was amplified by immunoSEQ multiplex PCR across 54 Vbeta, 13 Jbeta. TCRdb processed the immunoSEQ multiplex PCR reads anew with MiXCR; each CDR3 protein has one entry. In the table there are about 120,000 distinct CDR3 sequences, roughly 94% of which are singletons. Source material: CD4+ T cells from PBMCs. This clonotype was sampled from a human donor in good health. J is TRBJ2-1 and V is TRBV12-5, with TRBD2 matching over 10 bases. CDR3 protein: CASGLTSGIGEQFF. Written as DNA, the CDR3 is TGTGCTAGTGGTTTGACTAGCGGGATAGGTGAGCAGTTCTTC.